This TCR beta chain was documented in a study of cytomegalovirus exposure and HLA in healthy donors. Per germline, CDR1 MNHNS and CDR2 SASEGT. The CDR3 sequence is 15 residues long. V lost 10 bases and J lost 4; bases outside the gene matches: 11. Both 60 Vbeta primers and 13 Jbeta primers went into the PCR. TCRdb keeps only in-frame clones here, not all; method: immunoSEQ multiplex PCR. This sample has tens of thousands of clones; more than 70% occur once, and the top ten carry roughly 50%. Source material: PBMCs. The sequence was obtained from a man in his forties or fifties in good health and CMV-seropositive. The chain employs TRBV6-1 and TRBJ2-2; TRBD2 aligns across 8 bases. The CDR3 is CATRSGTRGTGELFF. The CDR3, as DNA: TGTGCCACCCGTAGCGGGACCCGGGGCACCGGGGAGCTGTTTTTT.